This T cell receptor (beta chain) derives from a study of cytomegalovirus exposure and HLA in healthy donors. PCR was performed using 60 Vbeta and 13 Jbeta primers. Sequenced by immunoSEQ multiplex PCR; TCRdb stores in-frame clones only, minus some. Found here are about 160,000 clones, 65% to 90% of them singletons; the top ten hold approximately 2%. In germline, CDR1 is MNHNS, CDR2 SASEGT. V lost 3 bases to trimming and J lost 6 bases; unmatched junction nucleotides: 14. The CDR3 extends over 16 amino acids. V usage is TRBV6-1 and J usage is TRBJ2-7; 7 nucleotides align to TRBD1. The material sequenced was PBMCs. This clonotype was obtained from a young woman in good health and CMV-seronegative. Here the CDR3 DNA reads TGTGCCAGCAGTGATGGCAGGGGGAAGCTAAATCCCGAGCAGTACTTC. Encoded protein: CASSDGRGKLNPEQYF.